A selection of T cell receptor beta chains follows, all from one sample in a study of T cell repertoires in cytomegalovirus infection. Each CDR3 protein is one row after TCRdb ran MiXCR on the reads. The sample has about 490,000 distinct CDR3 sequences, around 27% seen once; the top ten hold 13%. Sequenced sample: PBMCs. These receptors came from a human donor in good health (CMV status not recorded). Some clones in this sample may be carry-over from other donors' samples. The CDR3 runs from the conserved cysteine through the conserved F or W. A D gene is named only where the DNA matches it firmly. Clone size, where shown, is once, few, many, or a class for clones that have expanded.

J gene | D gene | clone size | V gene | CDR3 protein | CDR3 DNA
TRBJ2-7 | TRBD1 | . | TRBV7-2 | CASSSSGTGINEQYF | TGTGCCAGCAGCTCGTCCGGGACAGGGATAAACGAGCAGTACTTC
TRBJ1-2 | TRBD1 | few | TRBV5-1 | CASSSGDSNYGYTF | TGCGCCAGCAGCTCCGGGGACAGCAACTATGGCTACACCTTC
TRBJ2-1 | TRBD2 | . | TRBV19 | CASSRDYSYNEQFF | TGTGCCAGTAGTAGGGACTATTCCTACAATGAGCAGTTCTTC
TRBJ1-5 | . | many | TRBV7-2 | CASSLVGRGIQPQHF | TGTGCCAGCAGCTTAGTAGGGAGGGGTATTCAGCCCCAGCATTTT
TRBJ1-1 | TRBD1 | . | TRBV2 | CASTSWAGGTEAFF | TGTGCCAGTACGAGTTGGGCAGGGGGGACTGAAGCTTTCTTT
TRBJ1-1 | TRBD1 | . | TRBV19 | CASSIVRDRGEDTEAFF | TGTGCCAGTAGTATTGTCCGGGACAGGGGCGAGGACACTGAAGCTTTCTTT
TRBJ1-1 | . | few | TRBV12-3/TRBV12-4 | CASIGENTEAFF | TGTGCCAGCATAGGGGAAAACACTGAAGCTTTCTTT
TRBJ1-2 | TRBD1 | few | TRBV19 | CASQRTGSYGYTF | TGTGCCAGCCAACGGACAGGGTCCTATGGCTACACCTTC
TRBJ2-3 | TRBD2 | many | TRBV7-6 | CASSSRLAGRRTDTQYF | TGTGCCAGCAGCTCCCGACTAGCGGGAAGGAGGACAGATACGCAGTATTTT
TRBJ2-3 | . | . | TRBV28 | CASSFNGVDTQYF | TGTGCCAGCAGTTTTAACGGGGTTGACACGCAGTATTTT
TRBJ2-1 | . | . | TRBV28 | CASSLYEGVYNEQFF | TGTGCCAGCAGTTTATACGAGGGAGTGTACAATGAGCAGTTCTTC
TRBJ2-3 | TRBD1 | . | TRBV12-5 | CASGRGQGSSDTQYF | TGTGCTAGTGGCCGAGGACAGGGCAGCTCAGATACGCAGTATTTT
TRBJ1-6 | TRBD1 | many | TRBV7-2 | CASSSGTGAQYNSPLHF | TGTGCCAGCAGCTCCGGGACAGGAGCACAGTATAATTCACCCCTCCACTTT
TRBJ2-4 | . | many | TRBV7-2 | CASSLGRDLAKNIQYF | TGTGCCAGCAGCTTAGGACGGGATCTAGCCAAAAACATTCAGTACTTC
TRBJ2-4 | . | . | TRBV6-8 | CVSSPMLAKNIQYF | TGTGTCAGCAGTCCTATGCTAGCCAAAAACATTCAGTACTTC
TRBJ2-3 | . | . | TRBV7-2 | CASTRGSDTQYF | TGTGCCAGCACTCGGGGCTCAGATACGCAGTATTTT
TRBJ1-1 | TRBD1 | few | TRBV11-1 | CASSSSGGTMNTEAFF | TGTGCCAGCAGCTCCTCAGGGGGGACAATGAACACTGAAGCTTTCTTT
TRBJ2-5 | TRBD1 | . | TRBV7-7 | CASSPTGGRETQYF | TGTGCTAGCAGCCCCACAGGGGGCCGGGAGACCCAGTACTTC
TRBJ2-7 | TRBD2 | . | TRBV28 | CASSLGEGEQYF | TGTGCCAGCAGTTTAGGGGAGGGCGAGCAGTACTTC
TRBJ2-7 | TRBD1 | few | TRBV7-9 | CASSSARDRVDEQYF | TGTGCCAGCAGCTCCGCCCGGGACAGGGTCGACGAGCAGTACTTC
TRBJ1-1 | TRBD1 | few | TRBV27 | CASSPRGAGGAGRGAFF | TGTGCCAGCAGTCCGCGGGGAGCAGGGGGCGCCGGCAGGGGGGCTTTCTTT
TRBJ2-1 | TRBD2 | few | TRBV11-2 | CASSSVVLAGLSSYNEQFF | TGTGCCAGCAGCTCCGTGGTACTAGCGGGTTTGAGCTCCTACAATGAGCAGTTCTTC
TRBJ1-5 | . | few | TRBV19 | CASNGGGQPQHF | TGTGCCAGTAACGGGGGGGGTCAGCCCCAGCATTTT
TRBJ2-1 | . | . | TRBV19 | CASSRARTSGGNEQFF | TGTGCCAGTAGTAGGGCTCGAACTTCTGGAGGGAATGAGCAGTTCTTC
TRBJ2-1 | . | few | TRBV10-3 | CAISELPSAYNEQFF | TGTGCCATCAGTGAGCTGCCTAGCGCTTACAATGAGCAGTTCTTC
TRBJ2-3 | TRBD1 | . | TRBV2 | CASSDRTGAFTDTQYF | TGTGCCAGCAGTGATCGGACAGGGGCTTTCACAGATACGCAGTATTTT
TRBJ1-5 | . | many | TRBV7-2 | CASSLAGRSQPQHF | TGTGCCAGCAGCTTAGCAGGGCGGTCACAGCCCCAGCATTTT
TRBJ2-1 | . | . | TRBV29-1 | CSVVRGAYNEQFF | TGCAGCGTTGTCCGGGGCGCCTACAATGAGCAGTTCTTC
TRBJ2-6 | TRBD1 | . | TRBV6-1 | CARGGYGANVLTF | TGTGCCAGAGGGGGCTACGGGGCCAACGTCCTGACTTTC
TRBJ2-3 | . | many | TRBV7-8 | CASSLGQLSTDTQYF | TGTGCCAGCAGCTTAGGACAGTTAAGCACAGATACGCAGTATTTT
TRBJ2-1 | . | few | TRBV28 | CASRRGAINEQFF | TGTGCCAGCAGAAGGGGCGCGATAAATGAGCAGTTCTTC
TRBJ2-1 | TRBD2 | . | TRBV11-3 | CASSLGELAGINEQFF | TGTGCCAGCAGCTTGGGGGAGCTAGCGGGGATTAATGAGCAGTTCTTC
TRBJ2-7 | . | once | TRBV28 | CASSQTSPSYEQYF | TGTGCCAGCAGTCAGACTAGTCCCTCCTACGAGCAGTACTTC
TRBJ2-7 | . | . | TRBV6-1 | CASDIGLPGEQYF | TGTGCCAGCGACATCGGACTTCCCGGCGAGCAGTACTTC
TRBJ1-2 | . | . | TRBV12-3/TRBV12-4 | CASSLLGGEYGYTF | TGTGCCAGCAGTTTGTTGGGCGGGGAATATGGCTACACCTTC
TRBJ2-3 | . | few | TRBV6-1 | CASSITRLDTQYF | TGTGCCAGCAGTATTACTAGGTTAGATACGCAGTATTTT
TRBJ2-1 | . | . | TRBV19 | CASSTYGYEQFF | TGTGCCAGTAGTACCTATGGGTATGAGCAGTTCTTC
TRBJ1-1 | . | once | TRBV6-5 | CASSYDPYGNTEAFF | TGTGCCAGCAGTTATGATCCTTATGGGAACACTGAAGCTTTCTTT
TRBJ1-1 | . | . | TRBV6-2/TRBV6-3 | CASSLQGLYTEAFF | TGTGCCAGCAGCCTCCAGGGCCTGTACACTGAAGCTTTCTTT
TRBJ1-5 | . | few | TRBV23-1 | CASSHGLRRAGWSNQPQHF | TGCGCCAGCAGTCACGGATTAAGGAGGGCAGGATGGAGCAATCAGCCCCAGCATTTT
TRBJ1-1 | . | few | TRBV6-2/TRBV6-3 | CASRYRAIGNTEAFF | TGTGCCAGCAGATACAGGGCTATTGGGAACACTGAAGCTTTCTTT
TRBJ2-1 | . | few | TRBV6-1 | CASSPGNYNEQFF | TGTGCCAGCAGTCCCGGGAACTACAATGAGCAGTTCTTC
TRBJ1-1 | . | few | TRBV27 | CASSLPSTGTVTEAFF | TGTGCCAGCAGTTTACCCTCTACAGGGACGGTCACTGAAGCTTTCTTT
TRBJ2-4 | . | many | TRBV7-2 | CASSPGGFLQAKNIQYF | TGTGCCAGCAGCCCAGGAGGTTTCCTCCAGGCCAAAAACATTCAGTACTTC
TRBJ2-7 | TRBD2 | few | TRBV6-6 | CASSVRGGQDEQYF | TGTGCCAGCAGTGTTCGGGGAGGGCAGGACGAGCAGTACTTC
TRBJ2-3 | . | few | TRBV7-9 | CASSYPGTDTQYF | TGTGCCAGCAGCTACCCGGGCACAGATACGCAGTATTTT
TRBJ2-3 | TRBD2 | . | TRBV20-1 | CSAMREGTDTQYF | TGCAGTGCTATGCGGGAGGGCACCGATACGCAGTATTTT
TRBJ2-6 | TRBD2 | few | TRBV4-3 | CASSLDLAGVTLGANVLTF | TGCGCCAGCAGCCTAGACCTAGCGGGAGTCACCCTGGGGGCCAACGTCCTGACTTTC
TRBJ2-2 | . | many | TRBV7-9 | CASSSTTRDTGELFF | TGTGCCAGCAGCTCCACCACCAGGGACACCGGGGAGCTGTTTTTT
TRBJ2-3 | . | . | TRBV7-2 | CASSAGPPRRGDTQYF | TGTGCCAGCAGCGCAGGCCCCCCGCGAAGGGGAGATACGCAGTATTTT
TRBJ2-1 | TRBD2 | . | TRBV5-3 | CASSLGQTSGRAANEQFF | TGTGCCAGCAGCTTGGGGCAGACTAGCGGGAGAGCCGCCAATGAGCAGTTCTTC
TRBJ1-6 | TRBD1 | few | TRBV3-1 | CASSLNRDRYSPLHF | TGTGCCAGCAGCCTAAACCGGGACAGATATTCACCCCTCCACTTT
TRBJ2-1 | . | few | TRBV6-1 | CASSGAWNNEQFF | TGTGCCAGCAGCGGGGCTTGGAACAATGAGCAGTTCTTC
TRBJ1-5 | . | . | TRBV19 | CASKPGASNQPQHF | TGTGCCAGTAAACCGGGGGCGAGCAATCAGCCCCAGCATTTT
TRBJ2-2 | . | . | TRBV7-2 | CASTPTGMGTGELFF | TGTGCCAGCACTCCTACAGGGATGGGGACCGGGGAGCTGTTTTTT